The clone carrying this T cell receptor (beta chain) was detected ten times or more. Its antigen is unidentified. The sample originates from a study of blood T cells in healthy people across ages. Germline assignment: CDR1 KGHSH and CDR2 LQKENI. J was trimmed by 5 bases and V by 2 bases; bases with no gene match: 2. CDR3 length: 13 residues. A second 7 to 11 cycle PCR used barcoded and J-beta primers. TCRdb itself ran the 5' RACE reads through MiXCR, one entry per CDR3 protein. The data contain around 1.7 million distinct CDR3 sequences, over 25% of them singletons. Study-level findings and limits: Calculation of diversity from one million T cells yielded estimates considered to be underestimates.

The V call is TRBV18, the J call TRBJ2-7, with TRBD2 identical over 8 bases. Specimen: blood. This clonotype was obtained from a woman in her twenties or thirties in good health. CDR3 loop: CASSPGTSDEQYF. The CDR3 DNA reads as TGTGCCAGCTCACCAGGGACTAGTGACGAGCAGTACTTC. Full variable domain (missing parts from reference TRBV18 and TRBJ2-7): NAGVMQNPRHLVRRRGQEARLRCSPMKGHSHVYWYRQLPEEGLKFMVYLQKENIIDESGMPKERFSAEFPKEGPSILRIQQVVRGDSAAYFCASSPGTSDEQYFGPGTRLTVT.